This is a list of T cell receptor beta chains from one sample in a study of CD8 T cells in Susac syndrome. TCRdb ran MiXCR on the immunoSEQ multiplex PCR reads and lists one entry per CDR3 protein. The table records 250,000 or so distinct CDR3 sequences, 80% to 95% of them present only once. Sequencing was performed on CD4+ T cells from PBMCs. All receptors come from a human donor with multiple sclerosis. The CDR3 runs from the conserved cysteine through the conserved F or W. The D gene is left open where the match is weak. Size is stated for part of the rows, as once, few or many counts, or as a class when the clone is expanded.

TGTGCCAGCAGCCAAACAGGGGGCCTAGGTCAGCCCCAGCATTTT CASSQTGGLGQPQHF TRBV7-2 TRBD1 TRBJ1-5 -
TGCGCCAGCAGTGAGTCGAGGGTGGGACAGCCCCAGCATTTT CASSESRVGQPQHF TRBV10-2 - TRBJ1-5 -
TGTGCCAGCAGCTTCTCTGTTCATGGCTACACCTTC CASSFSVHGYTF TRBV7-2 - TRBJ1-2 -
TGTGCCAGCAGCTTGGGGACATTAACTGAAAACACCATATATTTT CASSLGTLTENTIYF TRBV5-6 - TRBJ1-3 -
TGTGCCAGCAGCGTACAGGGGGCAGGCGGGGAGCTGTTTTTT CASSVQGAGGELFF TRBV9 TRBD1 TRBJ2-2 -
TGTGCCAGCAGCTTAGAAGGCAGGGCTGCTGGCTACACCTTC CASSLEGRAAGYTF TRBV7-2 - TRBJ1-2 -
TGTGCCAGCAGTTCCCGGGACAGGGCTTGGGAAGGGGGAAACACCATATATTTT CASSSRDRAWEGGNTIYF TRBV28 TRBD1 TRBJ1-3 -
TGTGCCTGGAGGAAGCCGGGAGGCAGGGATTATCAGCCCCAGCATTTT CAWRKPGGRDYQPQHF TRBV30 - TRBJ1-5 -
TGTGCCAGCTCTGTGTGGGAGAACACTGAAGCTTTCTTT CASSVWENTEAFF TRBV2 - TRBJ1-1 few
TGCAGCGGGGCAACTAGCGGTTCCTACAATGAGCAGTTCTTC CSGATSGSYNEQFF TRBV29-1 TRBD2 TRBJ2-1 -
TGCGCCAGCAGCCCCCGTATCGTGGATTTACCCGAAAAACTGTTTTTT CASSPRIVDLPEKLFF TRBV5-1 - TRBJ1-4 -
TGTGCCAGCAGCTTACTCCAGTTTGGAGACAAACCCTACGAGCAGTACTTC CASSLLQFGDKPYEQYF TRBV7-6 - TRBJ2-7 -
TGCAGTGCTAGGATAGGTAGGGGACGACTTTACGAGCAGTACTTC CSARIGRGRLYEQYF TRBV20-1 - TRBJ2-7 -
TGCGCCAGCAGCCGGGACGGTCCGAATGAAAAACTGTTTTTT CASSRDGPNEKLFF TRBV5-1 - TRBJ1-4 -
TGCAGTGCTAGGCCTAGCGGCACTAATGAGCAGTTCTTC CSARPSGTNEQFF TRBV20-1 TRBD2 TRBJ2-1 -
TGCGCCAGCAGCTTGGAGGCGGGCATCGATGAGCAGTTCTTC CASSLEAGIDEQFF TRBV5-1 - TRBJ2-1 -
TGTGCCAGTAGTATAGATCCGCGGGACAAAAACATTCAGTACTTC CASSIDPRDKNIQYF TRBV19 - TRBJ2-4 once
TGTGCCAGCAGTTTACGGGGTGCCGGAGAGACCCAGTACTTC CASSLRGAGETQYF TRBV27 - TRBJ2-5 few
TGTGCCAGCAGGCAACGACAGGGACAAGAGACCCAGTACTTC CASRQRQGQETQYF TRBV12-3/TRBV12-4 TRBD1 TRBJ2-5 -
TGCAGTGCTAGCGGTTCAGGGGGCGTTGAAGCTTTCTTT CSASGSGGVEAFF TRBV20-1 TRBD1 TRBJ1-1 -
TGTGCCAGCAGCTCAGAGCGGGTTGGCTATGGCTACACCTTC CASSSERVGYGYTF TRBV11-2 - TRBJ1-2 -
TGTGCCAGACAGGGTTCCTATGGCTACACCTTC CARQGSYGYTF TRBV2 - TRBJ1-2 -
TGCAGTGCTAGGACGAGGGGCTTTAGCTATCAGCCCCAGCATTTT CSARTRGFSYQPQHF TRBV20-1 - TRBJ1-5 -
TGCAGTGTCCCACACCGGGACAGATGGTACGAGCAGTACTTC CSVPHRDRWYEQYF TRBV20-1 TRBD1 TRBJ2-7 -
TGTGCCAGCAGACCCGATTGGACCGGGGAGCTGTTTTTT CASRPDWTGELFF TRBV6-5 - TRBJ2-2 once
TGCGCCAGCAGCTCCCAGCAGGGCGCGAACACCGGGGAGCTGTTTTTT CASSSQQGANTGELFF TRBV5-1 - TRBJ2-2 -
TGCAGCGCTGGGCCTAGGGGGCAGGAACTGTTTTTT CSAGPRGQELFF TRBV29-1 TRBD1 TRBJ1-4 once
TGCAGCGTTGAAGGAGGGCTCGAGGAGACCCAGTACTTC CSVEGGLEETQYF TRBV29-1 - TRBJ2-5 -
TGTGCCAGCAGTGAAGGGGGGGCCGGGGAAAAACTGTTTTTT CASSEGGAGEKLFF TRBV2 - TRBJ1-4 -
TGTGCCAGCAGCTCCTTGGGGGTGCGTGGGGCCAACGTCCTGACTTTC CASSSLGVRGANVLTF TRBV7-3 - TRBJ2-6 -
TGTGCCAGCAGCTGGACGGGACCCCGAGATGAGCAGTTCTTC CASSWTGPRDEQFF TRBV7-6 - TRBJ2-1 -
TGTGCCAGCAGCTCGTTTATTGGATCCGGGGAGCTGTTTTTT CASSSFIGSGELFF TRBV7-9 - TRBJ2-2 -
TGCGCCAGCAGCTTGGGAGGGGGAACAAACTATGGCTACACCTTC CASSLGGGTNYGYTF TRBV5-1 - TRBJ1-2 -
TGTGCCTGGAGTCTGCAGGGAGGTGAAAAACTGTTTTTT CAWSLQGGEKLFF TRBV30 - TRBJ1-4 -
TGTGCCACCAGGCAGGATTGGCTCCCTGAAGCTTTCTTT CATRQDWLPEAFF TRBV15 - TRBJ1-1 -
TGCGCCAGCAGCCAAGAACTTTCCTCCTACAATGAGCAGTTCTTC CASSQELSSYNEQFF TRBV4-1 - TRBJ2-1 -
TGTGCCTGGGGGGACAGGGGAGATACGCAGTATTTT CAWGDRGDTQYF TRBV30 TRBD1 TRBJ2-3 -
TGTGCCAGCAGCCGGACAGGGCTGCCTAACTATGGCTACACCTTC CASSRTGLPNYGYTF TRBV7-2 TRBD1 TRBJ1-2 -
TGTGCCAGCAGCCAAGTTCATCAGGGGGCAACAGATACGCAGTATTTT CASSQVHQGATDTQYF TRBV3-1 TRBD1 TRBJ2-3 -
TGTGCCAGCAGCTTAGGGGACAGGGGACGAGAAGGCTACACCTTC CASSLGDRGREGYTF TRBV12-3/TRBV12-4 TRBD1 TRBJ1-2 -
TGCGCCAGCAGCCAAGGACAGGGAGCTATGAACACTGAAGCTTTCTTT CASSQGQGAMNTEAFF TRBV4-1 TRBD1 TRBJ1-1 -
TGCAGTGCTAGAGATGACAGGGAAACCGGGGAGCTGTTTTTT CSARDDRETGELFF TRBV20-1 TRBD1 TRBJ2-2 -
TGTGCTAGTGGTTTGGAGGTTAGTCAGCCCCAGCATTTT CASGLEVSQPQHF TRBV12-5 - TRBJ1-5 -
TGTGCCAGCAGCCGGACTAGCGGGAGCATACGCACCGGGGAGCTGTTTTTT CASSRTSGSIRTGELFF TRBV7-2 TRBD2 TRBJ2-2 -
TGTGCCAGCGCGAGGCGTCGTAATGAAAAACTGTTTTTT CASARRRNEKLFF TRBV2 - TRBJ1-4 -
TGTGCCAGCAGCGTATCGGCAGGGGGAAGTCAGCCCCAGCATTTT CASSVSAGGSQPQHF TRBV9 TRBD1 TRBJ1-5 -